This is a list of T cell receptor beta chains from one sample in a study of cytomegalovirus exposure and HLA in healthy donors. The table came from immunoSEQ multiplex PCR; TCRdb's copy has only in-frame clones and leaves some out. This sample has some 160,000 clones, with 65% to 80% found just once. Sequencing used PBMCs. The source is a woman in her forties in good health and CMV-seronegative. Each CDR3 is given with its conserved first and last residue. Each record gives: D gene, V gene, J gene, CDR3 length, clone size, CDR3 DNA, CDR3 protein. D genes are given only for firm matches. Only some rows state a clone size, as once, few, many or a class for expanded clones.

>.|TRBV28|TRBJ1-4|13|few
TGTGCCAGCAGATCCAGAGGGTTGGAAAAACTGTTTTTT
CASRSRGLEKLFF
>TRBD1|TRBV5-4|TRBJ2-1|15|.
TGTGCCAGCAGCTCTGGACAGGCCTTTTACAATGAGCAGTTCTTC
CASSSGQAFYNEQFF
>TRBD2|TRBV30|TRBJ2-2|17|.
TGTGCCTGGAGTGTGGTAAGCGGGAGTCGTACCACCGGGGAGCTGTTTTTT
CAWSVVSGSRTTGELFF
>TRBD1|TRBV15|TRBJ2-7|14|.
TGTGCCACCCGAAACGGACAGGCCCAGGTCGAGCAGTACTTC
CATRNGQAQVEQYF
>.|TRBV5-1|TRBJ1-4|14|.
TGCGCCAGCAGCGGAGGACGGGATTATGAAAAACTGTTTTTT
CASSGGRDYEKLFF
>TRBD1|TRBV6-1|TRBJ1-2|15|.
TGTGCCAGCAGTGATTGGGCAGGGGGCGAGGTTGGCTACACCTTC
CASSDWAGGEVGYTF
>.|TRBV6-1|TRBJ2-6|15|few
TGTGCCAGCAGTGAACAGGTGTCTGGGGCCAACGTCCTGACTTTC
CASSEQVSGANVLTF
>TRBD1|TRBV15|TRBJ1-4|15|.
TGTGCCACCAGCAGAGATCTGGACAGGGCGGGAAAACTGTTTTTT
CATSRDLDRAGKLFF
>.|TRBV6-4|TRBJ1-2|14|few
TGTGCCAGCAGTGCCACGACAGCTAACTATGGCTACACCTTC
CASSATTANYGYTF
>TRBD1|TRBV18|TRBJ1-5|13|.
TGTGCCAGCGGACAGGACGCGAGTCAGCCCCAGCATTTT
CASGQDASQPQHF
>TRBD2|TRBV5-4|TRBJ2-3|14|.
TGTGCCAGCAGCCAAGGACTAGTCTCAGATACGCAGTATTTT
CASSQGLVSDTQYF
>.|TRBV4-2|TRBJ2-3|15|.
TGTGCCAGCAGCCAAGGGGTGGGGGCAGCAGATACGCAGTATTTT
CASSQGVGAADTQYF
>.|TRBV2|TRBJ1-3|14|.
TGTGCCAGCACCAGTCAGGGCCCCGGAAACACCATATATTTT
CASTSQGPGNTIYF
>TRBD1|TRBV6-4|TRBJ1-2|14|.
TGTGCCAGCAGGCGGGACAGGGAGGGAGATGGCTACACCTTC
CASRRDREGDGYTF
>TRBD2|TRBV7-9|TRBJ2-7|19|.
TGTTCCAGCAGCTCTCCCAGCGGCGGCATGCGGACTAGTCTTTACGAGCAGTACTTC
CSSSSPSGGMRTSLYEQYF
>.|TRBV10-1|TRBJ1-3|15|few
TGCGCCAGCAGAGAAGCGATGGTCTCTGGAAACACCATATATTTT
CASREAMVSGNTIYF
>TRBD2|TRBV29-1|TRBJ2-5|14|.
TGCAGCGTAGCCGGTAGCGGGGGGGCCGAGACCCAGTACTTC
CSVAGSGGAETQYF
>.|TRBV19|TRBJ1-1|15|few
TGTGCCAGTAGTCCCGGGGGGCGAGGGTTAACTGAAGCTTTCTTT
CASSPGGRGLTEAFF
>TRBD1|TRBV2|TRBJ2-7|14|.
TGTGCCAGCAGTGGGGGGACAGCCTCCTACGAGCAGTACTTC
CASSGGTASYEQYF
>.|TRBV2|TRBJ2-1|14|.
TGTGCCAGCAGTGCTCTAGCCGGCTACAATGAGCAGTTCTTC
CASSALAGYNEQFF
>TRBD1|TRBV9|TRBJ1-1|12|once
TGTGCCAGCAGCGTTGGGGACAGTGAAGCTTTCTTT
CASSVGDSEAFF
>.|TRBV6-5|TRBJ1-3|15|.
TGTGCCAGCAGTTACTCGTTCGGCTCTGGAAACACCATATATTTT
CASSYSFGSGNTIYF
>TRBD2|TRBV2|TRBJ2-7|22|.
TGTGCCAGCAGTTTAACCCCCGGGACAAAAGGGACTAGCGGGAGATTAGGGTACGAGCAGTACTTC
CASSLTPGTKGTSGRLGYEQYF
>.|TRBV29-1|TRBJ2-3|13|.
TGCAGCGTGTGGAGAGGTGGGACAGATACGCAGTATTTT
CSVWRGGTDTQYF
>.|TRBV12-2|TRBJ2-7|19|.
TGTGCAAGTCGCTCCCATCCCAAAGGGGCTAGCGGGAGTCCTTACGAGCAGTACTTC
CASRSHPKGASGSPYEQYF
>.|TRBV6-5|TRBJ1-6|16|few
TGTGCCAGCAGTTACCCCCGGGGCGGGGAGAATTCACCCCTCCACTTT
CASSYPRGGENSPLHF
>TRBD1|TRBV6-5|TRBJ1-1|13|.
TGTGCCAGCAGTACAGGGGGCGGAACTGAAGCTTTCTTT
CASSTGGGTEAFF
>TRBD1|TRBV10-3|TRBJ1-1|14|few
TGTGCCATCAGTGACAACAGGGGGGGACCTGAAGCTTTCTTT
CAISDNRGGPEAFF
>.|TRBV7-9|TRBJ2-7|15|.
TGTTCCAGCAGCTTAGACCGGTACAGGGCCTACGAGCAGTACTTC
CSSSLDRYRAYEQYF
>.|TRBV6-1|TRBJ1-1|13|few
TGTGCCAGCACATTACAGATGAACACTGAAGCTTTCTTT
CASTLQMNTEAFF
>.|TRBV7-2|TRBJ1-1|15|.
TGTGCCAGCAGCCTCCAGGGAGGCATGAACACTGAAGCTTTCTTT
CASSLQGGMNTEAFF
>TRBD2|TRBV27|TRBJ2-7|14|.
TGTGCCAGCAGCCGCAGGACTAGCGGGAACGAGCAGTACTTC
CASSRRTSGNEQYF
>TRBD1|TRBV7-9|TRBJ1-2|15|few
TGTGCCAGCAGCTTAGCCGGACAGGGGTTCTATGGCTACACCTTC
CASSLAGQGFYGYTF
>.|TRBV5-1|TRBJ2-7|14|.
TGCGCCAGCAGCTTGTGGCAGGGGTCCACCGAGCAGTACTTC
CASSLWQGSTEQYF
>.|TRBV19|TRBJ1-1|12|.
TGTGCCAGTAGTCGGGGTGGCACTGAAGCTTTCTTT
CASSRGGTEAFF
>.|TRBV21-1|TRBJ1-5|17|once
TGTGCCAGCAGCAAATTTATCGGGGGGCTGAGCAATCAGCCCCAGCATTTT
CASSKFIGGLSNQPQHF
>.|TRBV15|TRBJ2-3|14|.
TGTGCCACCAGCAGGACTAGATACACAGATACGCAGTATTTT
CATSRTRYTDTQYF
>.|TRBV12-2|TRBJ1-1|14|.
TGTGCAAGTCGCTTGGGACAGGAGAACACTGAAGCTTTCTTT
CASRLGQENTEAFF
>.|TRBV5-3|TRBJ2-7|13|.
TGTGCCAGAAGCTTGGGGGGGCCCTACGAGCAGTACTTC
CARSLGGPYEQYF
>.|TRBV6-5|TRBJ1-2|15|.
TGTGCCAGCAGAAGGAACAGGTACTCAGGCTATGGCTACACCTTC
CASRRNRYSGYGYTF
>TRBD1|TRBV5-4|TRBJ2-3|14|.
TGTGCCAGCAGCAGGACAGGGGACACAGATACGCAGTATTTT
CASSRTGDTDTQYF
>TRBD2|TRBV19|TRBJ2-2|15|.
TGTGCCAGTAAGCTAGCGGGATATGGGTCGGGGGAGCTGTTTTTT
CASKLAGYGSGELFF
>.|TRBV15|TRBJ2-1|13|.
TGTGCCACCAGCAGAGTCCGCTACAATGAGCAGTTCTTC
CATSRVRYNEQFF
>.|TRBV7-2|TRBJ1-2|18|.
TGTGCCAGCAGCTTCCCCTTCCACAGGCTCCCCAGGGGCTATGGCTACACCTTC
CASSFPFHRLPRGYGYTF
>TRBD1|TRBV7-9|TRBJ1-4|17|.
TGTGCCAGCAGCCCTAACGGACAGGTTGGGCGCGGTGAAAAACTGTTTTTT
CASSPNGQVGRGEKLFF
>TRBD1|TRBV5-3|TRBJ1-6|18|.
TGTGCCAGAAGCTTGTCAGGACGGACAGGGCCTCGGGATTCACCCCTCCACTTT
CARSLSGRTGPRDSPLHF
>.|TRBV6-5|TRBJ1-3|15|.
TGTGCCAGCAGTTACTCGGGGCTGAGTGGAAACACCATATATTTT
CASSYSGLSGNTIYF
>.|TRBV6-5|TRBJ1-3|16|.
TGTGCCAGCAGTTGGCCGGGACTGCTCTCTGGAAACACCATATATTTT
CASSWPGLLSGNTIYF
>.|TRBV5-6|TRBJ2-2|15|.
TGTGCCAGCAGCTTGGGGCGGTATAACACCGGGGAGCTGTTTTTT
CASSLGRYNTGELFF
>TRBD1|TRBV19|TRBJ1-1|15|.
TGTGCCAGTAGTATTGGGGACAGGGGGTACACTGAAGCTTTCTTT
CASSIGDRGYTEAFF
>TRBD1|TRBV28|TRBJ1-2|14|few
TGTGCCAGCAGCTTAACAGGGGCCATCTATGGCTACACCTTC
CASSLTGAIYGYTF
>.|TRBV7-9|TRBJ2-1|13|.
TGTGCCAGCAGCTTGAGGCCAGATAATGAGCAGTTCTTC
CASSLRPDNEQFF
>TRBD1|TRBV5-6|TRBJ2-7|13|.
TGTGCCAGCAGGCCGACAGGGGGGAGCGAGCAGTACTTC
CASRPTGGSEQYF
>.|TRBV30|TRBJ1-1|10|.
TGTGCCTGGAGTGACAGGGAAGCTTTCTTT
CAWSDREAFF
>TRBD1|TRBV29-1|TRBJ2-3|15|.
TGCAGCGTTTCGCCTGCAGGGGGCATAACAGATACGCAGTATTTT
CSVSPAGGITDTQYF